This T cell receptor beta chain was retrieved from a study of cytomegalovirus exposure and HLA in healthy donors (dated by TCRdb to about 2017). Regarding the study in general: In an earlier analysis of about 560 of the donors, 276 Gb of sequence data and 90 million to 130 million unique TCR beta sequences from some 170 million T cells were reported. A handful of DR-DQ haplotypes were handled as single units for association and clustering because linkage in the cohort was strong. Around 330 gigabases of sequencing data and roughly 80 million unique TCR sequences made up an early release that covered approximately 700 HLA-typed donors. HLA typing covered class I and class II loci at four-digit resolution. In a later genetic analysis, genome-wide SNP genotypes for 398 of the 666 donors were used, and that subset was treated as a discovery cohort. Donor age, sex, ethnicity and CMV serostatus were collected together with the repertoire data. In a later analysis, previously published TCR beta repertoires from 500 to 750 donors were re-analyzed and high-resolution HLA genotyping was added so that TCR occurrence patterns could be studied. To decide whether each TCR beta V gene segment behaved as functional or pseudogenic, an earlier analysis of several hundred of the donors relied on high-throughput TCR beta sequencing. The study aimed to test whether signatures of past pathogen exposure could be identified by cataloging public T cell receptors. Along with the roughly 670-subject first cohort, a separate validation cohort of over a hundred different subjects was used. To predict cytomegalovirus infection status, the study brought together high-throughput TCR immunosequencing, statistical association of individual TCRs with disease status, and machine learning. All discovery cohort repertoires had been generated on a single sequencing platform. Rather than using new phenotypic data, the later analysis identified candidate immune exposures from TCR beta sequences and from how often those sequences occurred across donors. The study used immunosequencing to profile the T cell repertoires of 666 subjects and linked those repertoires to cytomegalovirus serostatus. Of the roughly 400 genotyped donors, 65% to 90% fell in the genetic ancestry cluster associated with self-reported Caucasian donors. Among a few hundred genotyped donors of the cohort, an average of approximately 250,000 unique TCR beta nucleotide sequences were sequenced per donor, roughly 18% of them non-productive. Typing coverage differed by locus: A, B, C, DRB1 and DQB1 were typed in about 620-640 donors, DQA1 in about 510, DPA1 in around 610, and DPB1 in 400 to 490.

Notes on this clone: The antigen it recognizes is unknown. The input lacks base qualities; no much larger clone sits a single base away.

The investigation overall reported the following: In both the original and validation cohorts, the classifier was reported to diagnose cytomegalovirus status with high specificity and sensitivity. About 17 rarely observed V segments, including chromosome 9 orphons, were excluded from the earlier analysis of approximately 500 of the donors because counts were too low. In the study, some 180 TCR beta chains were listed as associated with cytomegalovirus. V-gene and J-gene trimming of TCR beta chains was associated with a missense DCLRE1C variant in a later genetic analysis, and the association was replicated in an independent cohort. A cluster of highly shared sequence variants was judged likely to be a technical artifact of the sequencing pipeline. Linkage disequilibrium might explain the correlated functional status among segregating V segments, but an unknown experimental factor could not be excluded. According to a later genetic analysis, donors in an Asian-associated ancestry cluster had fewer N-insertions in productive TCRs than the roughly 670-donor mean. Because the 87-base-pair reads could not distinguish some IMGT-functional V segments, including TRBV6-2 and TRBV6-3, those segments were excluded. In vitro tests confirmed that a few of the cytomegalovirus-associated TCR beta chains recognize cytomegalovirus antigens. According to the authors, the approach could potentially be generalized to other disease states and immunological phenotypes. Assigning TCR associations to individual alleles was difficult when HLA alleles, especially DR and DQ, strongly co-occurred. Broadly in line with IMGT annotations, most TCR beta V segments showed up in productive rearrangements about 87% or about 30% of the time in an earlier analysis of several hundred of the donors. In a later analysis, HLA-associated TCR beta chains showed more clonal expansion and lower generation probabilities than non-associated chains that were equally common. According to a later analysis, most CMV-associated TCR beta chains appeared to be HLA-restricted, and the HLA associations seemed to be driven largely by CMV exposure. Only TCR beta chains were sequenced in this cohort, and the absence of alpha or paired-chain data limited detectable features. In a later analysis, several top co-occurrence clusters were reported to appear linked to parvovirus B19, influenza, CMV and Epstein-Barr virus. In a later analysis, TCR association rates were found to vary across HLA loci, with the most associated TCRs seen for DRB1 alleles and the fewest for HLA-C alleles. Because some donors lacked HLA typing at each locus, the association tests relied only on the typed subset. CMV serostatus was the only immune exposure information available for the cohort. A further reported finding was that TCR beta sequences accurately predicted the HLA-A and HLA-B alleles for most subjects in the first cohort. In a later analysis, some 18,000 TCR beta sequences were associated with specific HLA alleles at a false discovery rate of 0.05. Most TCR sequences were observed very rarely across donors, whereas some public TCRs were present in many individuals. Roughly uniform sequencing depth across donors was assumed in presence/absence analyses, although this assumption may not hold.

Including the terminal cysteine and phenylalanine, the CDR3 comprises 14 residues. Of the read, only the CDR3 DNA is kept; its 42 bases are in frame from base 1. CDR1 and CDR2, per the germline V gene, are SNHLY and FYNNEI. V was cut back by 2 bases and J by 3 bases, leaving a gap of 10 bases between them. Library generation was performed with the immunoSEQ multiplex PCR assay. The multiplex PCR relied on a mix of 60 forward primers for TCR Vbeta segments and 13 reverse primers for TCR Jbeta segments. A multiplex PCR assay on genomic DNA amplified the CDR3 region of rearranged TCR beta genes. Amplified TCR beta libraries were sequenced as 87-base-pair reads on the Illumina HiSeq System. Per the authors' processing: In a later analysis, 77 million or so unique TCR beta chains were counted across the roughly 670 repertoires, and roughly 11 million of these chains were shared by at least two donors. To remove PCR and sequencing errors, raw reads were error-corrected and collapsed into unique sequences using a nearest-neighbor algorithm that merged closely related sequences. V, D and J gene segments were assigned by aligning CDR3 sequences to IMGT reference sequences. For a sequence to be retained, a match of at least six nucleotides was required to both a V gene segment and a J gene segment. A rearrangement counted as productive if the CDR3 had no stop codons and remained in frame with V and J, and every other rearrangement counted as non-productive. CDR3 was defined by IMGT convention, running from the second conserved V-encoded cysteine to the conserved J-encoded phenylalanine. The earlier analysis of 450 to 750 of the donors excluded any sequence lacking an unambiguous match to a single V gene segment. An earlier analysis of fewer than 750 of the donors called V segments functional above 56.7% productive rearrangements and segregating when the between-donor standard deviation exceeded 5%. A statistical classification framework was built to diagnose cytomegalovirus status from the catalog of TCR beta chain sequences. A later analysis assigned V and J genes by comparing TCR nucleotide sequences with IMGT/GENE-DB human TR gene sequences. The TCRdist pipeline was used in a later analysis to assign CDR3 sequences and most-parsimonious VDJ recombination scenarios. In a later analysis, each TCR beta chain was defined by its CDR3 amino acid sequence together with its V-gene family, and reads lacking a unique V-gene family were excluded. As a way to deal with suspected cross-contamination and a sequencing artifact, a later analysis dropped 640 or so nucleotide sequences that were highly shared and had low generation probability. In a later analysis, a clonal expansion index for each public chain was calculated from normalized within-repertoire ranks of inferred template counts. In a later analysis, generation probabilities were computed using a VDJ recombination model fitted to out-of-frame rearrangements, and the results were checked against IGoR. In a later analysis, TCR-TCR, TCR-HLA and TCR-CMV co-occurrence was scored with hypergeometric tests, and a repertoire-size bias correction was applied to TCR pairs. False discovery rates were estimated in a later analysis by permuting HLA or CMV assignments 20 times. In a later analysis, co-occurring TCRs were grouped with DBSCAN, and TCRdist sequence similarity was added when clustering was performed within HLA-allele-positive subsets. For co-occurrence clustering, repertoires with fewer than 30,000 or more than 120,000 public chains were excluded, along with five repertoires with anomalous nucleotide sharing. TCRdb stores this immuneACCESS table with in-frame sequences only. Part of the clones is absent; in the studies checked, under half of the shortfall reflects unresolved V genes, and no reason is known for the rest. V, J and clone size reflect that table, while D and trimming were determined from the DNA. Within this sample are 82,000 or so clones, with about 70% of them counted one time only. The top ten clonotypes cover 6.2% of the sample.

The cohort consisted of 600 or so healthy bone marrow donors. At the time of sampling, all cohort members were nominally healthy, though unrecorded immune exposures were likely present. The donor tested CMV seropositive, placing the donor among the roughly 300 seropositive members of the cohort. Each donor provided a peripheral blood sample, and peripheral blood mononuclear cells were used for TCR beta sequencing. Genomic DNA extraction from the blood cell samples was performed with the Qiagen DNeasy Blood Extraction Kit. The sequence joins TRBV2 to TRBJ1-2; TRBD1 is a weak D gene call, 5 bases matching. The sample was PBMCs. The receptor's source is a woman between 45 and 60 years old in good health and CMV-seropositive. The nucleotides read TGTGCCAGCAGTGAAATAAAAGGGGACTATGGCTACACCTTC. Its protein reads: CASSEIKGDYGYTF.